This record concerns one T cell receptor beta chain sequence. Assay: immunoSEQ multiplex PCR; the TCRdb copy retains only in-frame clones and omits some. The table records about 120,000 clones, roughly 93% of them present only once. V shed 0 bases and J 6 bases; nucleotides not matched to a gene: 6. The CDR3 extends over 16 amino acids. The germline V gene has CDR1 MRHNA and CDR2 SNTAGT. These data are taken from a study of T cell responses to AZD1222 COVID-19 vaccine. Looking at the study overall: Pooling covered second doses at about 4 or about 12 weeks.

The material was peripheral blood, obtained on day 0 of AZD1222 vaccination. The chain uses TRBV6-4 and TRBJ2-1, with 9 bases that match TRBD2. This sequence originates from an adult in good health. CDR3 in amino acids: CASSDSLAGATNEQFF. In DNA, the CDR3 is TGTGCCAGCAGTGACTCCTTAGCGGGAGCCACCAATGAGCAGTTCTTC.